This is a list of T cell receptor beta chains from one sample in a study of identical twins. TCRdb reprocessed the 5' RACE reads via MiXCR and lists one record per CDR3 protein. The table includes around 250,000 distinct CDR3 sequences, more than 9.5% detected once. In addition, the sample was reused for a study of yellow fever vaccine responses in identical twins.

What was sequenced was memory (CD45RO+) T cells sorted from blood. The receptors shown here come from a woman younger than 30 in good health. CDR3s include the opening cysteine and the closing phenylalanine or tryptophan. A D gene is named only where the DNA matches it firmly. Clone size is stated in some rows and not others, as once, few, many or a class when expanded.

clone_size: few; d_call: TRBD2; v_call: TRBV7-2; j_call: TRBJ2-7; cdr3_length: 15; cdr3_nt: TGTGCCAGCAGGCCCGGGACTAGCGGGACCGGCGAGCAGTACTTC; cdr3_aa: CASRPGTSGTGEQYF
clone_size: many; d_call: .; v_call: TRBV5-1; j_call: TRBJ2-7; cdr3_length: 15; cdr3_nt: TGCGCCAGCAATGAAAACACATATCAAACCTACGAGCAGTACTTC; cdr3_aa: CASNENTYQTYEQYF
clone_size: .; d_call: TRBD1; v_call: TRBV28; j_call: TRBJ1-2; cdr3_length: 17; cdr3_nt: TGTGCCAGCAGTTATACCCCCCTGACAGGGTGGGGCTATGGCTACACCTTC; cdr3_aa: CASSYTPLTGWGYGYTF
clone_size: .; d_call: .; v_call: TRBV7-2; j_call: TRBJ1-1; cdr3_length: 14; cdr3_nt: TGTGCCAGCAGCTTATCGTCAGTGGGCACTGAAGCTTTCTTT; cdr3_aa: CASSLSSVGTEAFF
clone_size: .; d_call: TRBD1; v_call: TRBV6-2/TRBV6-3; j_call: TRBJ2-7; cdr3_length: 15; cdr3_nt: TGTGCCAGCAGTTTGGGGACAGGGCTACTCTACGAGCAGTACTTC; cdr3_aa: CASSLGTGLLYEQYF
clone_size: .; d_call: TRBD2; v_call: TRBV6-5; j_call: TRBJ2-3; cdr3_length: 17; cdr3_nt: TGTGCCAGCAGTTACTCCACTAGCGGGGGGTCCAGAGGGACGCAGTATTTT; cdr3_aa: CASSYSTSGGSRGTQYF
clone_size: few; d_call: TRBD1; v_call: TRBV18; j_call: TRBJ1-2; cdr3_length: 13; cdr3_nt: TGTGCCAGCTCAGCGGGACAGGAATATGGCTACACCTTC; cdr3_aa: CASSAGQEYGYTF
clone_size: few; d_call: TRBD1; v_call: TRBV24-1; j_call: TRBJ2-2; cdr3_length: 15; cdr3_nt: TGTGCCACCAATCTAGGGACAGGGAACACCGGGGAGCTGTTTTTT; cdr3_aa: CATNLGTGNTGELFF
clone_size: .; d_call: .; v_call: TRBV4-2; j_call: TRBJ2-7; cdr3_length: 14; cdr3_nt: TGTGCCAGCAGCAAAGAATGGGGGAACTACGAGCAGTACTTC; cdr3_aa: CASSKEWGNYEQYF
clone_size: few; d_call: .; v_call: TRBV7-2; j_call: TRBJ2-7; cdr3_length: 14; cdr3_nt: TGTGCCAGCAGCTCCCCGGGACGACCCTACGAGCAGTACTTC; cdr3_aa: CASSSPGRPYEQYF
clone_size: many; d_call: TRBD2; v_call: TRBV3-1; j_call: TRBJ2-2; cdr3_length: 16; cdr3_nt: TGTGCCAGCACCGATAGCGGGAGGGCCCACACCGGGGAGCTGTTTTTT; cdr3_aa: CASTDSGRAHTGELFF
clone_size: few; d_call: TRBD2; v_call: TRBV12-3/TRBV12-4; j_call: TRBJ2-7; cdr3_length: 14; cdr3_nt: TGTGCCAGCAGGCCTACTAGCGGCTCCTACGAGCAGTACTTC; cdr3_aa: CASRPTSGSYEQYF
clone_size: .; d_call: TRBD1; v_call: TRBV14; j_call: TRBJ1-3; cdr3_length: 15; cdr3_nt: TGTGCCAGCAGCCAGCGACAGGGATCTGGAAACACCATATATTTT; cdr3_aa: CASSQRQGSGNTIYF
clone_size: .; d_call: .; v_call: TRBV5-1; j_call: TRBJ2-5; cdr3_length: 13; cdr3_nt: TGCGCCAGCAGCTATCCGGGACAAGAGACCCAGTACTTC; cdr3_aa: CASSYPGQETQYF
clone_size: .; d_call: .; v_call: TRBV7-9; j_call: TRBJ2-5; cdr3_length: 13; cdr3_nt: TGTGCCAGCCTCCCCGGGACACAAGAGACCCAGTACTTC; cdr3_aa: CASLPGTQETQYF
clone_size: few; d_call: TRBD2; v_call: TRBV6-2/TRBV6-3; j_call: TRBJ2-1; cdr3_length: 14; cdr3_nt: TGTGCCAGCACCCTGGGGGCGGGAGGATATGAGCAGTTCTTC; cdr3_aa: CASTLGAGGYEQFF
clone_size: .; d_call: TRBD1; v_call: TRBV12-3/TRBV12-4; j_call: TRBJ2-7; cdr3_length: 12; cdr3_nt: TGTGCCAGCGGGGACAACAGGGGCGAGCAGTACTTC; cdr3_aa: CASGDNRGEQYF
clone_size: few; d_call: .; v_call: TRBV20-1; j_call: TRBJ2-7; cdr3_length: 14; cdr3_nt: TGCAGTGCTAGAGATGGGGGAAAAGCCTACGAGCAGTACTTC; cdr3_aa: CSARDGGKAYEQYF
clone_size: few; d_call: TRBD1; v_call: TRBV5-6; j_call: TRBJ2-3; cdr3_length: 16; cdr3_nt: TGTGCCAGCAGCGAATACTACAGGGGGGCGGTAGATACGCAGTATTTT; cdr3_aa: CASSEYYRGAVDTQYF
clone_size: many; d_call: TRBD2; v_call: TRBV4-1; j_call: TRBJ2-5; cdr3_length: 18; cdr3_nt: TGCGCCAGCAGCCAAGACGCACTAGCGGGAGGGGTACGAGAGACCCAGTACTTC; cdr3_aa: CASSQDALAGGVRETQYF
clone_size: many; d_call: .; v_call: TRBV29-1; j_call: TRBJ1-1; cdr3_length: 13; cdr3_nt: TGCAGCGTTGACGGGCCCAGGGGCACTGAAGCTTTCTTT; cdr3_aa: CSVDGPRGTEAFF
clone_size: few; d_call: TRBD1; v_call: TRBV5-1; j_call: TRBJ2-1; cdr3_length: 14; cdr3_nt: TGCGCCAGCAGCCCGACAGGGGATCAGAATGAGCAGTTCTTC; cdr3_aa: CASSPTGDQNEQFF
clone_size: .; d_call: TRBD1; v_call: TRBV7-9; j_call: TRBJ1-5; cdr3_length: 14; cdr3_nt: TGTGCCAGCAGCATTGGACAGGGTAATCAGCCCCAGCATTTT; cdr3_aa: CASSIGQGNQPQHF
clone_size: .; d_call: TRBD2; v_call: TRBV12-3/TRBV12-4; j_call: TRBJ2-3; cdr3_length: 14; cdr3_nt: TGTGCCAGCAGCCCTAGCGGGGGGGCAGATACGCAGTATTTT; cdr3_aa: CASSPSGGADTQYF
clone_size: .; d_call: TRBD1; v_call: TRBV7-2; j_call: TRBJ1-2; cdr3_length: 14; cdr3_nt: TGTGCCAGCAGCTCCCCGGTGGGACAGGGTCGTTACACCTTC; cdr3_aa: CASSSPVGQGRYTF
clone_size: .; d_call: .; v_call: TRBV15; j_call: TRBJ2-2; cdr3_length: 13; cdr3_nt: TGTGCCACCAGCAGCTCACGGACCGGGGAGCTGTTTTTT; cdr3_aa: CATSSSRTGELFF
clone_size: few; d_call: .; v_call: TRBV20-1; j_call: TRBJ1-1; cdr3_length: 14; cdr3_nt: TGCAGTGCTAGGCGAGGTGAGGGGCACACTGAAGCTTTCTTT; cdr3_aa: CSARRGEGHTEAFF
clone_size: few; d_call: .; v_call: TRBV28; j_call: TRBJ2-7; cdr3_length: 14; cdr3_nt: TGTGCCAGCAGTCCCCCCCCGGGGCAATACGAGCAGTACTTC; cdr3_aa: CASSPPPGQYEQYF
clone_size: .; d_call: .; v_call: TRBV12-3/TRBV12-4; j_call: TRBJ1-6; cdr3_length: 14; cdr3_nt: TGTGCCAGCAGTTTGGTGGTGGGGAATTCACCCCTCCACTTT; cdr3_aa: CASSLVVGNSPLHF
clone_size: many; d_call: .; v_call: TRBV5-1; j_call: TRBJ1-2; cdr3_length: 15; cdr3_nt: TGCGCCAGCAGCGGTGGGGACGGCAATAACTATGGCTACACCTTC; cdr3_aa: CASSGGDGNNYGYTF
clone_size: .; d_call: .; v_call: TRBV7-2; j_call: TRBJ2-3; cdr3_length: 13; cdr3_nt: TGTGCCAGCAGCATTCTCAGGGATAATACGCAGTATTTT; cdr3_aa: CASSILRDNTQYF
clone_size: .; d_call: TRBD1; v_call: TRBV5-1; j_call: TRBJ1-2; cdr3_length: 16; cdr3_nt: TGCGCCAGCAGCTTGGTCTCGGGACAGGGACGGGATGGCTACACCTTC; cdr3_aa: CASSLVSGQGRDGYTF
clone_size: few; d_call: TRBD2; v_call: TRBV7-9; j_call: TRBJ2-3; cdr3_length: 15; cdr3_nt: TGTGCCAGCAGCCGACTAGCGACTAGCACAGATACGCAGTATTTT; cdr3_aa: CASSRLATSTDTQYF
clone_size: many; d_call: .; v_call: TRBV5-1; j_call: TRBJ1-1; cdr3_length: 13; cdr3_nt: TGCGCCAGCAGCGTCGGGATGAACACTGAAGCTTTCTTT; cdr3_aa: CASSVGMNTEAFF
clone_size: many; d_call: .; v_call: TRBV20-1; j_call: TRBJ1-1; cdr3_length: 11; cdr3_nt: TGCAGTGCGGGAGGGAACACTGAAGCTTTCTTT; cdr3_aa: CSAGGNTEAFF
clone_size: few; d_call: .; v_call: TRBV20-1; j_call: TRBJ2-1; cdr3_length: 17; cdr3_nt: TGCAGTGCTGGCCGTGGGGGAGGTGGGTACTCCTACAATGAGCAGTTCTTC; cdr3_aa: CSAGRGGGGYSYNEQFF
clone_size: .; d_call: .; v_call: TRBV12-3/TRBV12-4; j_call: TRBJ2-3; cdr3_length: 16; cdr3_nt: TGTGCCAGCAGTTTAGCTAGCGGCGGGGCGGGAGATACGCAGTATTTT; cdr3_aa: CASSLASGGAGDTQYF
clone_size: few; d_call: TRBD1; v_call: TRBV5-1; j_call: TRBJ2-5; cdr3_length: 14; cdr3_nt: TGCGCCAGCAGCGTGAGGGGGCTCGGGGAGACCCAGTACTTC; cdr3_aa: CASSVRGLGETQYF
clone_size: many; d_call: TRBD1; v_call: TRBV25-1; j_call: TRBJ1-1; cdr3_length: 15; cdr3_nt: TGTGCCAGCAGGAGGGTAGGGACAGGGAACACTGAAGCTTTCTTT; cdr3_aa: CASRRVGTGNTEAFF